This TCR beta chain was obtained from a study of shared clonotypes between healthy human individuals. Study-wide points: Rarefaction showed sorted-subset sequencing was incomplete despite large depth.

Details on this clone: Its specificity is unknown.

With 2 bases clipped from V and 6 bases from J, the junction kept 5 bases outside the gene matches. Per germline, CDR1 MDHEN and CDR2 SYDVKM. CDR3 length: 15 amino acids. The data were produced by immunoSEQ multiplex PCR, yet TCRdb's version contains in-frame clones alone and is incomplete. The table records millions of clones, 85% to 95% of them present only once. Naive CD8 cells, CD45RO-negative and positively selected for CCR7, excluded terminally differentiated effector memory CD45RA+ cells. The receptor was derived from a man aged 18 to 29 in good health. Some clones in this sample may be carry-over from other donors' samples. Sequenced input: naive CD8+ T cells from PBMCs. The chain joins TRBV28 to TRBJ1-5; 9 nucleotides match TRBD1. This CDR3 is CASSLVGQGGQPQHF. DNA for the CDR3: TGTGCCAGCAGTTTAGTGGGACAGGGAGGTCAGCCCCAGCATTTT.